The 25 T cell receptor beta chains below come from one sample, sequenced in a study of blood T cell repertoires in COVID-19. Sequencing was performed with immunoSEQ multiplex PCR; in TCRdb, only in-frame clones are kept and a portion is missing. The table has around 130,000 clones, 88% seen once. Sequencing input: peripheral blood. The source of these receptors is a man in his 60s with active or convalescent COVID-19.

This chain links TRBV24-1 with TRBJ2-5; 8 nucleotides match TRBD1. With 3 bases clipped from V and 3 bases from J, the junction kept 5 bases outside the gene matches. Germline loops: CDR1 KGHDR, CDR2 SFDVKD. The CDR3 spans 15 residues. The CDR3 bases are TGTGCCACCAGTGATACCGGGACAGGAAAAGAGACCCAGTACTTC. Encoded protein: CATSDTGTGKETQYF.

CDR3 sequence (DNA): TGTGCCATCCCAGCGGGAGGGCCCAATGAGCAGTTCTTC. Translation: CAIPAGGPNEQFF. The chain uses TRBV25-1 and TRBJ2-1, with 10 bases that match TRBD2. V trimming: 10 bases; J trimming: 6 bases; junction bases outside the gene matches: 6. Germline V gene lookup returns CDR1 MGHDK and CDR2 SYGVNS. The CDR3 totals 13 residues.

CDR3 sequence: CASSRTGENTIYF. Here the CDR3 DNA reads TGTGCCAGCAGCCGGACAGGGGAAAACACCATATATTTT. V is TRBV11-3 and J is TRBJ1-3; TRBD1 agrees at 9 bases. The germline CDR1 and CDR2 sequences are SGHNT and YENEEA. CDR3 length equals 13 residues. V lost 5 bases and J lost 6; bases outside the gene matches: 2. The complete variable domain, with remaining parts taken from reference TRBV11-3 and TRBJ1-3, reads EAGVVQSPRYKIIEKKQPVAFWCNPISGHNTLYWYLQNLGQGPELLIRYENEEAVDDSQLPKDRFSAERLKGVDSTLKIQPAELGDSAVYLCASSRTGENTIYFGEGSWLTVV.

Written as DNA, the CDR3 is TGTGCCAGCAGCGATAGCGATCATGAGCAGTTCTTC. This sequence encodes CASSDSDHEQFF. The chain joins TRBV9 to TRBJ2-1; perhaps TRBD2 as D (5 bases). In germline, CDR1 is SGDLS, CDR2 YYNGEE. V was pared by 3 bases and J by 8 bases, with 9 bases between. The CDR3 spans 12 residues.

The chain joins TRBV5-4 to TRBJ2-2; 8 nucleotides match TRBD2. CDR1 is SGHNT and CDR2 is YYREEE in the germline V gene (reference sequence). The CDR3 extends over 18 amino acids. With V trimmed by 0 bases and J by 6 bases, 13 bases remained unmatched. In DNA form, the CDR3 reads TGTGCCAGCAGCTTGGGAGTAGCGGGATCATTGGGGGCCGGGGAGCTGTTTTTT. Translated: CASSLGVAGSLGAGELFF.

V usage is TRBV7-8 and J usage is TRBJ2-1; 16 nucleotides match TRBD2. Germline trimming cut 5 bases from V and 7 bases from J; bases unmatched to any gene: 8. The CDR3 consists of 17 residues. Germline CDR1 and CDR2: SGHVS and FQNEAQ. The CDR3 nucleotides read TGTGCCAGCAGCCCGGGACTAGCGGGAGGGAGAAGGAATGAGCAGTTCTTC. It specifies CASSPGLAGGRRNEQFF.

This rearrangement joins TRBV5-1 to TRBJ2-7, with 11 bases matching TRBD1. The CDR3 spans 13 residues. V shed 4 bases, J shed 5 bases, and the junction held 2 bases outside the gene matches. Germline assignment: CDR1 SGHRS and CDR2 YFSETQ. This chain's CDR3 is CASSGTGGNEQYF. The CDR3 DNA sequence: TGCGCCAGCAGCGGGACAGGGGGGAACGAGCAGTACTTC.

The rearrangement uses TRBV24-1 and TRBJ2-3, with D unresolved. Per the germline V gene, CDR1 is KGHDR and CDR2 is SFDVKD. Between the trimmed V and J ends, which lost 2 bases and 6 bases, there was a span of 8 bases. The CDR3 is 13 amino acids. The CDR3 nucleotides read TGTGCCACCAGTGATTCCTACTCGGATACGCAGTATTTT. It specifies CATSDSYSDTQYF.

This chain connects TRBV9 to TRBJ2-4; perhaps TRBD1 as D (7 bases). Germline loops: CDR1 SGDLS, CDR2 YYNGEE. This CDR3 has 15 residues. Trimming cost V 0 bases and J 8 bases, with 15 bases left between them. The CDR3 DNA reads TGTGCCAGCAGCGTAGGGGTGGACAGGAGGGACATTCAGTACTTC. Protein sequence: CASSVGVDRRDIQYF.

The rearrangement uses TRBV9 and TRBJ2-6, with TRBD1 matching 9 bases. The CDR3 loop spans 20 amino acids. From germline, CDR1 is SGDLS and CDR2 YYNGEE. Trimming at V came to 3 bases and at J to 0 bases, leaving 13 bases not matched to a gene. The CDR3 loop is CASSATLSGTGSSGANVLTF. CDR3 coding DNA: TGTGCCAGCAGCGCCACCCTCTCCGGGACAGGGTCCTCTGGGGCCAACGTCCTGACTTTC.

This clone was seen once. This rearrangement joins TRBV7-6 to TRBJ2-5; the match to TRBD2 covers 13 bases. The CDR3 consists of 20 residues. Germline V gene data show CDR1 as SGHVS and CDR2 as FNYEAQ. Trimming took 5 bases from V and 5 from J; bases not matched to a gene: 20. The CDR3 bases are TGTGCCAGCAGCCGTCTATTGGGACTAGCGGGATCTAAGGCCCCCGAGACCCAGTACTTC. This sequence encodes CASSRLLGLAGSKAPETQYF. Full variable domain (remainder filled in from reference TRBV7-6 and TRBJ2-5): GAGVSQSPRYKVTKRGQDVALRCDPISGHVSLYWYRQALGQGPEFLTYFNYEAQQDKSGLPNDRFSAERPEGSISTLTIQRTEQRDSAMYRCASSRLLGLAGSKAPETQYFGPGTRLLVL.

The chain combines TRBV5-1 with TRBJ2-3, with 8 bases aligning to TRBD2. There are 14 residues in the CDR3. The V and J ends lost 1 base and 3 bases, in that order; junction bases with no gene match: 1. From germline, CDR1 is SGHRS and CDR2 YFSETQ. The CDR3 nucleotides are TGCGCCAGCAGCTTGCCGGGGGGGACAGATACGCAGTATTTT. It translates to CASSLPGGTDTQYF. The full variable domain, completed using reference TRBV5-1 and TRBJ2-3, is KAGVTQTPRYLIKTRGQQVTLSCSPISGHRSVSWYQQTPGQGLQFLFEYFSETQRNKGNFPGRFSGRQFSNSRSEMNVSTLELGDSALYLCASSLPGGTDTQYFGPGTRLTVL.

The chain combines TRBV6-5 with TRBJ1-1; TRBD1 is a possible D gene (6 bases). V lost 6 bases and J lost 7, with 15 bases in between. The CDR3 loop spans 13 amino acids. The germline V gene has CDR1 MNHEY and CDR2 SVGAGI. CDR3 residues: CASSETGVGEAFF. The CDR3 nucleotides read TGTGCCAGCAGCGAGACAGGTGTAGGTGAAGCTTTCTTT.

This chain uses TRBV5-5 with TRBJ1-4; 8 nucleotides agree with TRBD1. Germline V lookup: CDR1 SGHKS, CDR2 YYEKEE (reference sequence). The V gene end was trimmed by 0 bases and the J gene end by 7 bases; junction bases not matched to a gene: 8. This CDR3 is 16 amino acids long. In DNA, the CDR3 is TGTGCCAGCAGCTTGGGTTGGGGGGACAGGAGTGAAAAACTGTTTTTT. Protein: CASSLGWGDRSEKLFF. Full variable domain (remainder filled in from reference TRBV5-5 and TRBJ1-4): DAGVTQSPTHLIKTRGQQVTLRCSPISGHKSVSWYQQVLGQGPQFIFQYYEKEERGRGNFPDRFSARQFPNYSSELNVNALLLGDSALYLCASSLGWGDRSEKLFFGSGTQLSVL.

The CDR3 DNA reads as TGCGCCAGCAGCCAAGGACAGGGGTGGGCTTACGAGCAGTACTTC. This codes for CASSQGQGWAYEQYF. The chain recombines TRBV5-1 with TRBJ2-7, with 9 bases that match TRBD1. After removal of 4 bases from V and 4 bases from J, the junction contained 9 bases not matched to a gene. CDR1 is SGHRS, CDR2 YFSETQ, per germline. The CDR3 runs to 15 residues. The whole variable domain, remainder taken from reference TRBV5-1 and TRBJ2-7, is KAGVTQTPRYLIKTRGQQVTLSCSPISGHRSVSWYQQTPGQGLQFLFEYFSETQRNKGNFPGRFSGRQFSNSRSEMNVSTLELGDSALYLCASSQGQGWAYEQYFGPGTRLTVT.

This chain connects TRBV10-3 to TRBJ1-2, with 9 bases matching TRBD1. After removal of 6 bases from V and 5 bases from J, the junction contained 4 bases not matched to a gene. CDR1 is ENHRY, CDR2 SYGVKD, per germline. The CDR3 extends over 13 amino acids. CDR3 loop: CAIRQGQGYGYTF. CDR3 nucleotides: TGTGCCATCAGACAAGGACAGGGGTATGGCTACACCTTC.

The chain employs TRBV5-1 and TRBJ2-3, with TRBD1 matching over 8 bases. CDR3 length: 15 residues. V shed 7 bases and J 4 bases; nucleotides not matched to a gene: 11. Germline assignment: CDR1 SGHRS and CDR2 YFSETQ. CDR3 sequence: CASFPEQGVADTQYF. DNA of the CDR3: TGCGCCAGCTTCCCGGAACAGGGGGTGGCAGATACGCAGTATTTT. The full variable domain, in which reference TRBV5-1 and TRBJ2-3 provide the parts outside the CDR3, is KAGVTQTPRYLIKTRGQQVTLSCSPISGHRSVSWYQQTPGQGLQFLFEYFSETQRNKGNFPGRFSGRQFSNSRSEMNVSTLELGDSALYLCASFPEQGVADTQYFGPGTRLTVL.

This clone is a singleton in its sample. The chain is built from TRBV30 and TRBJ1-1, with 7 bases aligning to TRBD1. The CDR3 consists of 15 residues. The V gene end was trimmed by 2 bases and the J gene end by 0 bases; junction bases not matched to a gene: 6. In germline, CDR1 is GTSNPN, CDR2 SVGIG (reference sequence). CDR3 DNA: TGTGCCTGGAGTAGAGGACAGGCGGTGAACACTGAAGCTTTCTTT. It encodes CAWSRGQAVNTEAFF.

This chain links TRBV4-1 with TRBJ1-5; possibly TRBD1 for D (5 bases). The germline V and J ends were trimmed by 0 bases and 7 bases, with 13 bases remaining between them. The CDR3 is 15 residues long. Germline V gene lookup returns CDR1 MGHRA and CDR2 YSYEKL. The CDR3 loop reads CASSQEGRRGQPQHF. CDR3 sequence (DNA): TGCGCCAGCAGCCAAGAAGGCCGGAGGGGACAGCCCCAGCATTTT.

The CDR3, as DNA: TGTGCCAGCAGTCGGCGGGTCCCCTACGAGCAGTACTTC. Amino acid sequence: CASSRRVPYEQYF. The rearrangement joins TRBV28 to TRBJ2-7; TRBD2 is a possible D gene (5 bases). The V end was cut by 5 bases, the J end by 2 bases, with 10 bases between. This CDR3 comprises 13 residues. CDR1 is MDHEN and CDR2 is SYDVKM in the germline V gene.

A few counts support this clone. The CDR3 here is CSVVDTYGYTF. The CDR3 DNA is TGCAGCGTCGTCGACACCTATGGCTACACCTTC. This sequence joins TRBV29-1 and TRBJ1-2; D not certain. Germline-derived CDR1 and CDR2 are SQVTM and ANQGSEA. Trimming left V 6 bases short and J 4 bases short, with 9 bases between. The CDR3 covers 11 residues.

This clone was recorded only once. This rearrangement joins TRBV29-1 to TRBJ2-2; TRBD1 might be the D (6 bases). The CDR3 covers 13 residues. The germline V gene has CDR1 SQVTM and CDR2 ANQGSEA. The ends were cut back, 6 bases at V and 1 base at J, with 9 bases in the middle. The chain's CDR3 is CSVTRGNTGELFF. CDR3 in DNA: TGCAGCGTAACCAGGGGGAACACCGGGGAGCTGTTTTTT.

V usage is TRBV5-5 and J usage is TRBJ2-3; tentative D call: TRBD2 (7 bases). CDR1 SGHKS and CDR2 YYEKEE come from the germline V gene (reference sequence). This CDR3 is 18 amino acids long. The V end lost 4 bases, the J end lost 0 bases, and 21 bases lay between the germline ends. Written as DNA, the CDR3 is TGTGCCAGCAGCCTTAAGGGGGGGACTGGTTACAGCACAGATACGCAGTATTTT. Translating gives CASSLKGGTGYSTDTQYF.

Here the CDR3 reads CASSSRPARGEKLFF. For the CDR3, the DNA is TGTGCCAGCAGCTCCCGACCCGCCCGGGGAGAAAAACTGTTTTTT. This chain connects TRBV13 to TRBJ1-4, with D unresolved. V shed 4 bases and J shed 8 bases, with 17 bases lying between them. The germline CDR1 and CDR2 sequences are PRHDT and FYEKMQ (reference sequence). This CDR3 region has 15 residues.

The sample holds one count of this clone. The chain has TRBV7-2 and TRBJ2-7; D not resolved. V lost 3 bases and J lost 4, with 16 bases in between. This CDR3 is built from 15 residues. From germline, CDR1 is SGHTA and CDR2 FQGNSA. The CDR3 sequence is CASSFIEAPGYEQYF. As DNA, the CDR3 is TGTGCCAGCAGCTTCATAGAGGCGCCCGGGTACGAGCAGTACTTC.